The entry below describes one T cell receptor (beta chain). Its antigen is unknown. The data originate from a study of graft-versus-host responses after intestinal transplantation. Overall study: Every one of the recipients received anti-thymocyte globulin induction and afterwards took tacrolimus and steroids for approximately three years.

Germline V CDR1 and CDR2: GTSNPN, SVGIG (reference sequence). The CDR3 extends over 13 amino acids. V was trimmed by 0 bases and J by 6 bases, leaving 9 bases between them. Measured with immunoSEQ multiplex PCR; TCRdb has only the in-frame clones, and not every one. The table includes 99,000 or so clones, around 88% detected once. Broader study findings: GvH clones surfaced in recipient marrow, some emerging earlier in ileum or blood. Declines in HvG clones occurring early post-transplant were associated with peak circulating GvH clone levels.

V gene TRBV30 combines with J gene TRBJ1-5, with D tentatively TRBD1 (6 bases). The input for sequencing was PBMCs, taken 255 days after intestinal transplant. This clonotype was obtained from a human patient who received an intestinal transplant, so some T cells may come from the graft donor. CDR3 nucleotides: TGTGCCTGGAGTGTTAAAGGGGGTCAGCCCCAGCATTTT. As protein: CAWSVKGGQPQHF.